This is a list of T cell receptor beta chains from one sample in a study of regulatory T cells in long-lasting Graves disease. Using its own MiXCR run on the multiplex PCR reads, TCRdb lists one record per CDR3 protein. The sample holds a few hundred thousand distinct CDR3 sequences, roughly a quarter seen once. Material: peripheral blood mononuclear cells (PBMCs), obtained when the disease was refractory, from a patient treated with antithyroid drugs. These receptors all come from a female donor with Graves disease. Each CDR3 is given with its conserved first and last residue. Fields, in order: J gene, D gene, clone size, V gene, CDR3 DNA, CDR3 protein. A D gene is named only where the DNA matches it firmly. Clone size is shown for a subset of rows, as once, few, many or a class of expanded clone.

>TRBJ2-7|.|.|TRBV30
TGTGCCTGGAGTTCAGGGAGGAGGTACGAGCAGTACTTC
CAWSSGRRYEQYF
>TRBJ2-7|.|few|TRBV4-3
TGCGCCAGCAGCCAAACCCAGACGGGGACTTCCGAGCAGTACTTC
CASSQTQTGTSEQYF
>TRBJ1-3|.|.|TRBV10-3
TGTGCCATCCGGACGGACTCTGGAAACACCATATATTTT
CAIRTDSGNTIYF
>TRBJ1-1|.|few|TRBV30
TGTGCCTGGATTCCCCACTTGACAGTGAACACTGAAGCTTTCTTT
CAWIPHLTVNTEAFF
>TRBJ1-6|.|.|TRBV4-3
TGCGCCAGCAGCCAAGACGCCCAGGGGTATTCACCCCTCCACTTT
CASSQDAQGYSPLHF
>TRBJ2-1|.|.|TRBV20-1
TGCAGTGCTCGACAGGGAGGGGGTTACAATGAGCAGTTCTTC
CSARQGGGYNEQFF
>TRBJ1-1|.|few|TRBV9
TGTGCCAGCAGCGTAGAGGCAGGAGCTAACACTGAAGCTTTCTTT
CASSVEAGANTEAFF
>TRBJ2-7|.|many|TRBV5-1
TGTGCCAGCAGCTTATTAGGGTCCTACGAGCAGTACTTC
CASSLLGSYEQYF
>TRBJ1-1|.|.|TRBV10-3
TGTGCCGCTCGGACAGCAATGAACACTGAAGCTTTCTTT
CAARTAMNTEAFF
>TRBJ1-1|.|once|TRBV15
TGTGTCACCAGCAGAGATGGGCAGGGTGCCACTGAAGCTTTCTTT
CVTSRDGQGATEAFF
>TRBJ1-4|.|.|TRBV15
TGTGCCACCAGCCCCGGGGAATCAACTAATGAAAAACTGTTTTTT
CATSPGESTNEKLFF
>TRBJ1-2|.|.|TRBV5-6
TGTGCCAGCAGCTTGGCCTCTGGACCTACCGGTGGCTACACCTTC
CASSLASGPTGGYTF
>TRBJ2-7|.|.|TRBV20-1
TGCAGTGCTTTCGGGGGCAGGAGTGAATACGAGCAGTACTTC
CSAFGGRSEYEQYF
>TRBJ1-2|.|many|TRBV7-9
TGTGCCAGCAGCTTACGGGGGGAGGAAGGCTACACCTTC
CASSLRGEEGYTF
>TRBJ2-1|.|.|TRBV12-3/TRBV12-4
TGTGCCAGCAGTTTAGCGGACTTTGGGGAGCAGTTCTTC
CASSLADFGEQFF
>TRBJ2-7|.|many|TRBV7-9
TGTGCCAGCAGCTACACGAGTGACGAGCAGTACTTC
CASSYTSDEQYF
>TRBJ2-7|.|.|TRBV7-2
TGTGCCAGCAGCTTAGGGCCAGGGGCCCCCTACGAGCAGTACTTC
CASSLGPGAPYEQYF
>TRBJ1-3|.|few|TRBV20-1
TGCAGTGCTCCTAGGGGCTCTGGAAACACCATATATTTT
CSAPRGSGNTIYF
>TRBJ1-1|.|.|TRBV28
TGTGCCAGCAGCTCTGACAGGACGAGCACTGAAGCTTTCTTT
CASSSDRTSTEAFF
>TRBJ2-7|TRBD1|many|TRBV2
TGTGCCAGCAGTGAGGCCTCGGACAGGTGGTCTTTCTACGAGCAGTACTTC
CASSEASDRWSFYEQYF
>TRBJ2-2|TRBD1|many|TRBV2
TGTGCCAGCAACGAACAGGGGGCGCGGACCGGGGAGCTGTTTTTT
CASNEQGARTGELFF
>TRBJ2-7|.|.|TRBV19
TGTGCCAGTGAGGGGGACCAGACCTACGAGCAGTACTTC
CASEGDQTYEQYF
>TRBJ1-2|.|.|TRBV6-1
TGTGCCAGCATAGGGGATTACTATGGCTACACCTTC
CASIGDYYGYTF
>TRBJ1-5|TRBD1|.|TRBV24-1
TGTGCCACCGCGGACAGGGGGTCTGGTCAGCCCCAGCATTTT
CATADRGSGQPQHF
>TRBJ2-7|TRBD2|few|TRBV27
TGTGCCAGCAGTTTAGGGACTAGCGGGATGTTCGAGCAGTACTTC
CASSLGTSGMFEQYF
>TRBJ2-7|.|many|TRBV7-9
TGTGCCAGCAGCTTAGTCCCCTCGAGCGGTTCCTACGAGCAGTACTTC
CASSLVPSSGSYEQYF
>TRBJ2-7|.|.|TRBV5-1
TGCGCCAGCAGCCCGCAGGACAGAGAGGCCTACGAGCAGTACTTC
CASSPQDREAYEQYF
>TRBJ2-7|TRBD1|.|TRBV14
TGTGCCAGCAGCCAAGACGGGACAGCTTACGAGCAGTACTTC
CASSQDGTAYEQYF
>TRBJ1-2|.|.|TRBV20-1
TGCAGTGCTAGAGATACAGGGCCTAGGGGCTACACCTTC
CSARDTGPRGYTF
>TRBJ2-5|TRBD1|many|TRBV7-8
TGTGCCAGCAGCTCGGCGCGGGACAGGGTAGAGACCCAGTACTTC
CASSSARDRVETQYF
>TRBJ1-1|.|few|TRBV3-1
TGTGCCAGCAGCCCTAACCAGGGGGAAGCTTTCTTT
CASSPNQGEAFF
>TRBJ1-5|.|few|TRBV27
TGTGCCAGCAGTTTGGGGGGGGGGCCCTGGGACTATCAGCCCCAGCATTTT
CASSLGGGPWDYQPQHF
>TRBJ2-5|TRBD1|many|TRBV18
TGTGCCAGCTCAACAGGGGAGGAGACCCAGTACTTC
CASSTGEETQYF
>TRBJ2-6|.|many|TRBV28
TGTGCAAGCCTGACCCCTGGGGCCAACGTCCTGACTTTC
CASLTPGANVLTF
>TRBJ1-6|.|.|TRBV7-2
TGTGCCAGCAGCTTATATCTTAATTCACCCCTCCACTTT
CASSLYLNSPLHF